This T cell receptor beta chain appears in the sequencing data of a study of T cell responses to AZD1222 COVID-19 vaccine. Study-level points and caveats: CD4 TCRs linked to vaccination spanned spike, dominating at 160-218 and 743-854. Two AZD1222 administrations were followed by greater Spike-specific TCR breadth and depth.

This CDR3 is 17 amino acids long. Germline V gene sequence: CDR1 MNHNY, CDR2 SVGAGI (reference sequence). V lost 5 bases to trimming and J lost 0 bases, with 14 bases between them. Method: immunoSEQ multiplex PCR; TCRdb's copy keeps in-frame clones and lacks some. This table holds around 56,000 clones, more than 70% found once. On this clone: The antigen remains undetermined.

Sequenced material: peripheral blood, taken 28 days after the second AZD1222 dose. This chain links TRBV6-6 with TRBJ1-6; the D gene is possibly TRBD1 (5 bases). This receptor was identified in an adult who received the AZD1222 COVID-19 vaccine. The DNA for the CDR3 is TGTGCCAGCAGTCTACGGGGGGAATTCTCCTATAATTCACCCCTCCACTTT. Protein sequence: CASSLRGEFSYNSPLHF.